This T cell receptor (beta chain) is from a study of blood T cell repertoires in COVID-19. Whole-study context: Samples of COVID-19 (acute and convalescent) were obtained from the United States, Italy and Spain.

Per the authors' pipeline: Quantification of nucleated cells was approximated via reference gene primer amplification. Here immunoSEQ multiplex PCR was the method, and the copy in TCRdb shows in-frame clones only, minus some. D and trimming were read from the DNA, whereas the V and J calls and clone size are those reported in that table. Of approximately 300,000 clones in the sample, about 87% were seen once. Unmatched junction bases numbered 9, after V lost 4 bases and J lost 4 bases. The CDR3 sequence is 15 residues long. Germline V gene data show CDR1 as SGHRS and CDR2 as YFSETQ. Adults between about 18 and 89 years of age took part from approximately 24 US areas. In Cohort 3, a recovered donor had either two negative PCRs, clearance, or symptom resolution.

Sequencing used PBMCs or T cells enriched from blood (not recorded which). The chain is built from TRBV5-1 and TRBJ1-2, with 8 bases lining up with TRBD1. This sequence was found in a young woman who had recovered from COVID-19. The CDR3 coding sequence is TGCGCCAGCAGCCTGCTACAGGGGGGTGGCTATGGCTACACCTTC. Protein sequence: CASSLLQGGGYGYTF.